This TCR beta chain was sequenced in a study of CD8+ T cells in alopecia areata. For the study at large: Female C3H/HeJ mice aged about 6-11 weeks received skin from spontaneously alopecic C3H/HeJ graft donors aged about 6-12 months. General study results and limits: Among the cells sequenced in scalp samples are also the resident alphabeta T cells of normal skin. Clonality in lesional scalp, especially alopecia totalis/universalis, exceeded that of normal scalp. Shared TCR sequences were less clear between patients than in mice, possibly partly from HLA diversity.

Cells pooled from cutaneous lymph nodes were sorted on CD4, CD8alpha, NKG2D, NKG2ACE and other markers. As the sequencing template, cDNA was produced by extracting RNA and reverse transcribing it. Sequencing was performed with immunoSEQ multiplex PCR; in TCRdb, only in-frame clones are kept and a portion is missing. In total the sample includes 200,000 to 300,000 clones, none of them seen once. Per the germline V gene, CDR1 is NNHNN and CDR2 is SYGAGS (reference sequence). V dropped 3 bases and J dropped 0 bases, with 14 bases sitting between them. The CDR3 has 16 residues. This clone appeared a few times. The antigen is undetermined. Genes and germline are mouse. The sequence runs out 4 residues before the end of the CDR3; the remainder is reconstructed from the germline J gene.

This TCR derives from a C3H/HeJ mouse with alopecia areata. The MHC haplotype of this mouse line is H2-k. The chain carries TRBV13-2 and TRBJ2-3, with D tentatively TRBD1 (6 bases). Sequencing was carried out using CD4+ T cells sorted from a lymph node. The CDR3 DNA, read in part, is TGTGCCAGCGGTGCAGGACAGAAAAGTAGTGCAGAA. Translated, it gives CASGAGQKSSAE. The full CDR3 protein is CASGAGQKSSAETLYF.